This T cell receptor (beta chain) came from a study of glioma-infiltrating T cells after dendritic cell vaccination (dated by TCRdb to 2015 to 2016). Study-level background: The cohort included around 15 glioblastoma patients drawn from Phase I and II dendritic cell vaccination trials, of whom 9 were newly diagnosed and 6 had recurrent disease. Autologous tumor lysate-pulsed dendritic cell vaccination was administered to the patients between about 2003 and 2012. The vaccine was prepared from monocyte-derived dendritic cells that were cultured for under 8 days with IL-4 and GM-CSF and then pulsed overnight with autologous tumor lysate. Each patient was given three intradermal dendritic cell vaccine injections, spaced two weeks apart, in the arm below the axilla. Deep sequencing of TCR beta CDR3 regions was used to quantify tumor-infiltrating lymphocyte content and compare tumor and blood repertoires in dendritic cell-vaccinated glioblastoma patients. Survival after dendritic cell vaccination was correlated with TCR sequencing metrics, including TIL content and tumor-blood repertoire overlap.

Including cysteine and phenylalanine, the CDR3 has 14 amino acids. Of the read, only the CDR3 DNA is kept; its 42 bases are in frame from base 1. For CDR1 and CDR2, the germline V gene (reference sequence) lists SGHAT and FQDESV. The germline ends are 13 bases apart after V is trimmed by 4 bases and J by 7 bases. This clone was detected once. This receptor's antigen is unknown. Per-base qualities were not stored, and no clone one base away is much larger. Overall study outcomes, separate from this receptor: The response model built on TCR overlap across three groups was characterized as speculative, with prospective validation still needed. Longer time to progression and overall survival after dendritic cell vaccination were predicted by higher estimated pretreatment TIL content. The cohort was small and heterogeneous, and full blood and tumor sets were available for few patients, with initial-recurrent tumor pairs available for even fewer patients. No direct relationship between TCR clonality and survival was found, suggesting that a diverse polyclonal response may matter.

The sample's time point label, decoded: after dendritic cell vaccination, including at tumor progression/relapse. Patients were selected on the basis of adequate residual fresh-frozen tumor tissue and more than two years of available survival data. An isocitrate dehydrogenase mutation was not carried by any of the glioblastoma patients, although molecular status was otherwise variable. PBMC were collected before vaccination, two weeks after the third vaccination, and at tumor progression if progression occurred. The Qiagen DNeasy Blood extraction Kit was used to extract genomic DNA. The immunoSEQ assay amplified TCRB CDR3 regions from roughly 2.1 micrograms of genomic DNA, or from all available DNA when less than that amount was available. Multiplex PCR used 60 forward primers for TCR V beta segments and 13 reverse primers for J beta segments. To estimate reads per starting template, synthetic control templates were spiked into each sample at limiting dilution. The Illumina HiSeq System generated 87 bp sequencing reads. As for the original processing: PCR and sequencing errors were removed by a nearest neighbor algorithm that merged closely related sequences. TCR overlap was measured as the percentage of unique tumor TCR beta sequences that were also present in the peripheral blood of the same patient. The table comes from immuneACCESS by way of TCRdb, which keeps in-frame sequences with V and J called. Part of the clones is missing from these tables; in studies checked, under half for an unresolved V gene and the rest for unknown reasons. V, J and clone size reflect that table, while D and trimming were determined from the DNA. This sample gives 90,000 to 95,000 clones in total; 81% of them show up just once. The top ten constitute 2.1% of the sample.

The TCR was taken from a human donor with glioblastoma. The input for sequencing was blood, taken after dendritic cell vaccination. The chain is made from TRBV11-1 and TRBJ2-2, with no D gene named confidently. The CDR3 protein sequence reads: CASSSRLSGGELFF. The DNA sequence is TGTGCCAGCAGCTCTCGGTTAAGTGGCGGGGAGCTGTTTTTT.